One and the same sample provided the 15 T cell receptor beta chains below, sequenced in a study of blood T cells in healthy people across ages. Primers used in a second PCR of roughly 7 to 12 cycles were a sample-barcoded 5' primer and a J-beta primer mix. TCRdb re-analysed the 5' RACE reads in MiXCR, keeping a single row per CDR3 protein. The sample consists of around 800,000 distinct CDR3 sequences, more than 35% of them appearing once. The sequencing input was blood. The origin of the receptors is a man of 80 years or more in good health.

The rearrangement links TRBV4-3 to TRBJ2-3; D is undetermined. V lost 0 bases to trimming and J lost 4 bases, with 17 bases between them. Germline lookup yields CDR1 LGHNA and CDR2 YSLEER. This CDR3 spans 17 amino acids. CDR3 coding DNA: TGCGCCAGCAGCCAAGATCTGGCGGACCCCCCCGCAGATACGCAGTATTTT. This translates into CASSQDLADPPADTQYF.

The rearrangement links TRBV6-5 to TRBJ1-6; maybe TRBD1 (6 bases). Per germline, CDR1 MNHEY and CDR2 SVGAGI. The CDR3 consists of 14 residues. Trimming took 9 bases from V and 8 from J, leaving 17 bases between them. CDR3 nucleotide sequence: TGTGCCAGAGACCCCCAGGGGAAGGATTCACCCCTCCACTTT. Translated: CARDPQGKDSPLHF.

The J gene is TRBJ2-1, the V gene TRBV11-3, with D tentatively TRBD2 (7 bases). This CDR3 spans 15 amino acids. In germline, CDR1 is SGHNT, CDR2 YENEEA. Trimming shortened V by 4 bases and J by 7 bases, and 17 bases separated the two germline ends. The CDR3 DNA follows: TGTGCCAGCAGCTGGAGTGGGGGAGGGGGAAATGAGCAGTTCTTC. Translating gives CASSWSGGGGNEQFF.

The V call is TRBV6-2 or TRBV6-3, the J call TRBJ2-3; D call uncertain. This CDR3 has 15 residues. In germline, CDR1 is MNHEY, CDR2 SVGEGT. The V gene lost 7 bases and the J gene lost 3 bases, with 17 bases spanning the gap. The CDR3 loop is CASTVSGMTTDTQYF. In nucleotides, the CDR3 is TGTGCCAGCACCGTCTCTGGGATGACGACAGATACGCAGTATTTT.

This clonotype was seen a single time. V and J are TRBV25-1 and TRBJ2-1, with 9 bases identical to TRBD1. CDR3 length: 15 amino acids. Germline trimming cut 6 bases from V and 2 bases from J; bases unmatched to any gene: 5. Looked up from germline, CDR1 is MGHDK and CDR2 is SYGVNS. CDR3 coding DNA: TGTGCCAGCAGAACCGGGACAGGGACCTACAATGAGCAGTTCTTC. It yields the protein CASRTGTGTYNEQFF.

The CDR3 region has the DNA TGTGCTAGTGGTTTGGGCGCAGAAAGACGTTCGTACCTTTACGAGCAGTACTTC. It yields the protein CASGLGAERRSYLYEQYF. The genes are TRBV12-5 and TRBJ2-5; no definite D call. With the DNA end fitting TRBJ2-7 better, the J assignment may be wrong. Germline V gene sequence: CDR1 LGHNT, CDR2 FRNRAP. The CDR3 is 18 residues long.

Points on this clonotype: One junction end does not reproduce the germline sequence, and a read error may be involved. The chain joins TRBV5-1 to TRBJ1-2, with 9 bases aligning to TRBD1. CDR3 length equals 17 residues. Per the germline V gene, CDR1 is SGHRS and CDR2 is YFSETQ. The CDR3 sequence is CTSSWGTGLVGYYGYTF. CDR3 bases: TGCACCAGCAGCTGGGGGACAGGGTTGGTCGGATACTATGGCTACACCTTC.

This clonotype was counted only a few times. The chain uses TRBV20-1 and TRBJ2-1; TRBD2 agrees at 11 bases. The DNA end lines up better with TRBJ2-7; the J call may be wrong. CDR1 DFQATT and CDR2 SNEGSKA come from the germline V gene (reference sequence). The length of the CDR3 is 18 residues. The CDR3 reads CSAYRSLAGDASYNEQYF. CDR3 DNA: TGCAGTGCGTACAGATCACTAGCGGGAGATGCATCCTACAATGAGCAGTACTTC.

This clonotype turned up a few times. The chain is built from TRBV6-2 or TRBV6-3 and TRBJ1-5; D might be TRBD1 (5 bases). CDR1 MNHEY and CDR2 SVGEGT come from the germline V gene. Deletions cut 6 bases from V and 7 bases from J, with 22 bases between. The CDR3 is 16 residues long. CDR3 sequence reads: CASSRIAGRDGQPQHF. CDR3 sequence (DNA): TGTGCCAGCAGCCGCATCGCGGGGCGGGACGGGCAGCCCCAGCATTTT.

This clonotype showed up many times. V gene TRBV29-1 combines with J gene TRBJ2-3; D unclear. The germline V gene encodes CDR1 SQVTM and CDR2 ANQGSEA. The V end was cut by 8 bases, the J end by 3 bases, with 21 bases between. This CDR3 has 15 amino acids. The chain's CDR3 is CSQSSAEKGTDTQYF. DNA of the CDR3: TGCAGCCAGAGCTCAGCCGAAAAAGGGACAGATACGCAGTATTTT.

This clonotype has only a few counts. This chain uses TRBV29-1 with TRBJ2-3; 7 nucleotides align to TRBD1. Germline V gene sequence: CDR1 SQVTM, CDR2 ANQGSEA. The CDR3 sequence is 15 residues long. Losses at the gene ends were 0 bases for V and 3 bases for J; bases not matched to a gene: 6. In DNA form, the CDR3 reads TGCAGCGTTGAAGATTCTAGGGGGCGGACAGATACGCAGTATTTT. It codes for CSVEDSRGRTDTQYF.

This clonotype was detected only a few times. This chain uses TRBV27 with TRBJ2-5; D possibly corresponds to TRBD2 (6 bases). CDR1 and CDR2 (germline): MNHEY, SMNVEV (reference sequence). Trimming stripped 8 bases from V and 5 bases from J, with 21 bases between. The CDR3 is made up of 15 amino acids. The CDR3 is CASLALRGGEETQYF. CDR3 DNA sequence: TGTGCCAGCTTAGCTCTAAGGGGAGGCGAGGAGACCCAGTACTTC.

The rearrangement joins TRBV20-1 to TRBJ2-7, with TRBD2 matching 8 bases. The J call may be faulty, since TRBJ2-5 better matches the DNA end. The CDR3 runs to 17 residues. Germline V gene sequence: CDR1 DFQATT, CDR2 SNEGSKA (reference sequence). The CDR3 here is CSAKSHGGARRSETQYF. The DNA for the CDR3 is TGCAGTGCAAAAAGCCACGGGGGGGCCCGTCGTTCGGAGACCCAGTACTTC.

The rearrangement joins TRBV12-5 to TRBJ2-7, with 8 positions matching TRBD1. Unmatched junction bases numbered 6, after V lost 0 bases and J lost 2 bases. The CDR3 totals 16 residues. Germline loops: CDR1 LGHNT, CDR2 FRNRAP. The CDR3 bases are TGTGCTAGTGGTTTGGTACTGGGCAGGGGGCCCTACGAGCAGTACTTC. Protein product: CASGLVLGRGPYEQYF.

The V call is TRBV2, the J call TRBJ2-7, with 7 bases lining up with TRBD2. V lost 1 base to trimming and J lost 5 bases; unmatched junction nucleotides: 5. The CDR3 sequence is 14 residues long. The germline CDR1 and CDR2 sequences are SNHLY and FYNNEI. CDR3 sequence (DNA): TGTGCCAGCAGTGAAGGTGGACTAGTCGACGAGCAGTACTTC. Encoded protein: CASSEGGLVDEQYF.